This paragraph reports one T cell receptor beta chain. Trimming cost V 0 bases and J 7 bases, with 22 bases left between them. Germline V gene data show CDR1 as ENHRY and CDR2 as SYGVKD. The CDR3 has 18 amino acids. In the source study's methods: By means of reference gene primer amplification, nucleated cell counts were estimated. Clones were read by immunoSEQ multiplex PCR, and TCRdb kept only the in-frame ones, dropping some. V and J calls and clone size are copied from that table; D and trimming were computed from the DNA. The sample has approximately 110,000 clones, 81% seen once. These data come from a study of blood T cell repertoires in COVID-19. The overall study: Material from acute and convalescent COVID-19 was sourced from the United States, Italy and Spain. PBMCs, B-cell-depleted T cells, or T cells were the source of the cDNA or gDNA that made up the material.

This chain joins TRBV10-3 and TRBJ2-1, with D perhaps matching TRBD2 (6 bases). The clonotype comes from a man older than 75 with acute or convalescent COVID-19. The specimen was peripheral blood. As DNA, the CDR3 is TGTGCCATCAGTGAGTCGACCAACCCCGGTGGAGGGAGGAATGAGCAGTTCTTC. Its translation: CAISESTNPGGGRNEQFF.